The 27 T cell receptor beta chains presented below share a single source sample, sequenced in a study of shared clonotypes between healthy human individuals. The repertoire was sequenced with immunoSEQ multiplex PCR; TCRdb's copy has only in-frame clones and lacks some. The sample lists about 500,000 clones, more than 70% occurring once. The sequenced material came from PBMCs. All receptors derive from a woman in her forties in good health. Some clones in this sample may be carry-over from other donors' samples.

The chain links TRBV7-9 to TRBJ2-1; 8 nucleotides line up with TRBD2. The V gene end was trimmed by 4 bases and the J gene end by 1 base; junction bases not matched to a gene: 9. CDR3 length: 17 residues. CDR1 and CDR2 from the germline V gene are SEHNR and FQNEAQ (reference sequence). The CDR3 nucleotides are TGTGCCAGCAGCTCTGTAGCGGGGCGGAGTTCCTACAATGAGCAGTTCTTC. Amino acid sequence: CASSSVAGRSSYNEQFF.

This clone has only one observation. The chain combines TRBV11-2 with TRBJ2-1, with no clear D. Trimming cost V 0 bases and J 7 bases, with 10 bases left between them. In germline, CDR1 is SGHAT, CDR2 FQNNGV. This CDR3 has 14 amino acids. CDR3 DNA: TGTGCCAGCAGCTTAGATATTGTGACTAATGAGCAGTTCTTC. Amino acid sequence: CASSLDIVTNEQFF.

The chain uses TRBV30 and TRBJ2-1; maybe TRBD1 (6 bases). The CDR3 extends over 14 amino acids. Germline loops: CDR1 GTSNPN, CDR2 SVGIG (reference sequence). Trimming cost V 4 bases and J 4 bases, with 14 bases left between them. CDR3 protein: CAWNSGTKYNEQFF. The CDR3 DNA reads TGTGCCTGGAATTCCGGGACAAAATACAATGAGCAGTTCTTC.

This clone was counted many times. The same CDR3 is also encoded by other DNA sequences in this sample. The chain couples TRBV10-3 to TRBJ2-1; 10 nucleotides line up with TRBD2. CDR3 length: 16 amino acids. The junction had 8 bases not matched to a gene; V was cut back by 4 bases and J by 5 bases. Germline V gene sequence: CDR1 ENHRY, CDR2 SYGVKD. The CDR3 DNA sequence: TGTGCCATCAGTGCCATTAGCGGGAGGAAGGACAATGAGCAGTTCTTC. Translated, it gives CAISAISGRKDNEQFF.

Remarks on this clone: Since a far larger clone is one base different, this is likely a read error. Other DNA sequences from this sample encode an identical CDR3 as well. The rearrangement links TRBV30 to TRBJ2-7; no clear D. This CDR3 spans 11 amino acids. The ends were cut back, 3 bases at V and 7 bases at J, with 10 bases in the middle. CDR1 GTSNPN and CDR2 SVGIG come from the germline V gene (reference sequence). DNA for the CDR3: TGTGCCTGGAGACGCGGCCATGAGCAGTACTTC. Translation gives CAWRRGHEQYF.

As to this clone: Sequence at one end of the junction differs from germline and may be a read error. J is TRBJ2-3 and V is TRBV7-7; tentative D call: TRBD1 (7 bases). The germline CDR1 and CDR2 sequences are SSHAT and FNYEAQ (reference sequence). This CDR3 is built from 13 residues. The CDR3 DNA sequence: TGTGCTAGCAGCCCGGAGGGGGCTGATACGCAGTATTTT. Encoded protein: CASSPEGADTQYF.

The chain recombines TRBV28 with TRBJ2-3, with D tentatively TRBD2 (6 bases). V gave up 9 bases and J gave up 1 base, with 20 bases separating them. Germline lookup yields CDR1 MDHEN and CDR2 SYDVKM. The CDR3 has 16 amino acids. CDR3 nucleotide sequence: TGTGCCAGTTCTAGCCCGGGAGTGGGCGGCACAGATACGCAGTATTTT. This sequence encodes CASSSPGVGGTDTQYF.

V is TRBV7-3 and J is TRBJ2-2; D is possibly TRBD1 or TRBD2 (6 bases each). This CDR3 contains 16 residues. Trimming cost V 5 bases and J 5 bases, with 18 bases left between them. The germline CDR1 and CDR2 sequences are SGHTA and FQGTGA. The CDR3 coding sequence is TGTGCCAGCAGCCCCACCGCGGGACACATAACCGGGGAGCTGTTTTTT. It translates to CASSPTAGHITGELFF.

The CDR3, as DNA: TGTGCCAGCAGGAAGGGAGGGCGGGACACCGGGGAGCTGTTTTTT. This codes for CASRKGGRDTGELFF. This sequence joins TRBV28 and TRBJ2-2, with 7 bases matching TRBD2. V lost 6 bases to trimming and J lost 3 bases; unmatched junction nucleotides: 7. CDR1 and CDR2 (germline): MDHEN, SYDVKM. The length of the CDR3 is 15 residues.

The chain is built from TRBV28 and TRBJ1-1; the D gene is possibly TRBD1 (6 bases). V was trimmed by 5 bases and J by 3 bases, leaving 13 bases between them. The CDR3 is 14 residues long. From germline, CDR1 is MDHEN and CDR2 SYDVKM. The CDR3 reads CASSAQGSDTEAFF. CDR3 sequence (DNA): TGTGCCAGCAGTGCACAGGGATCGGACACTGAAGCTTTCTTT.

The J gene is TRBJ2-5, the V gene TRBV6-1; D remains ambiguous. The CDR3 is made up of 15 amino acids. The V gene lost 3 bases and the J gene lost 0 bases, with 11 bases spanning the gap. Germline V gene sequence: CDR1 MNHNS, CDR2 SASEGT. CDR3 sequence: CASSDSPGYQETQYF. CDR3 bases: TGTGCCAGCAGTGATTCGCCAGGCTACCAAGAGACCCAGTACTTC.

This sequence joins TRBV10-3 and TRBJ1-2; TRBD1 might be the D (5 bases). Germline values: CDR1 ENHRY, CDR2 SYGVKD. The V gene lost 0 bases and the J gene lost 7 bases, with 9 bases spanning the gap. The CDR3 has 13 amino acids. The CDR3 reads CAISESRGFGYTF. CDR3 sequence (DNA): TGTGCCATCAGTGAGTCTCGGGGCTTTGGCTACACCTTC.

In its sample, this clone was seen a few times. This chain joins TRBV27 and TRBJ2-7, with 13 bases that match TRBD2. Germline-derived CDR1 and CDR2 are MNHEY and SMNVEV (reference sequence). The ends lost 5 bases at V and 4 bases at J; junction bases unmatched: 8. This CDR3 spans 16 amino acids. CDR3 nucleotides: TGTGCCAGCAGTACCGCCCGGACTAGCGGGAGATACGAGCAGTACTTC. It codes for CASSTARTSGRYEQYF.

This clone was detected a few times. This sequence joins TRBV5-1 and TRBJ2-5, with D possibly TRBD1 on 5 matching bases. The J call is uncertain, as TRBJ2-7 better fits the DNA end. The length of the CDR3 is 12 residues. CDR1 is SGHRS and CDR2 is YFSETQ in the germline V gene. CDR3 in amino acids: CASGSGAYEQYF. The CDR3 DNA reads as TGCGCCAGCGGATCTGGGGCGTACGAGCAGTACTTC.

The rearrangement joins TRBV25-1 to TRBJ1-1; D may be TRBD1 (6 bases). V lost 5 bases, J lost 5 bases, and 12 bases lay in between. The CDR3 loop spans 13 amino acids. Germline V gives CDR1 MGHDK, CDR2 SYGVNS. CDR3 residues: CASSFQGGTEAFF. In DNA, the CDR3 is TGTGCCAGCAGTTTCCAAGGGGGGACTGAAGCTTTCTTT.

Of note for this clone: With only one base between it and a far larger clone, this is likely a read error. The J gene is TRBJ1-1, the V gene TRBV30; D gene unclear. Germline values: CDR1 GTSNPN, CDR2 SVGIG (reference sequence). CDR3 length: 14 amino acids. Trimming cost V 5 bases and J 6 bases, with 19 bases left between them. CDR3 residues: CAWSKPRFAAEAFF. The CDR3 coding sequence is TGTGCCTGGTCCAAACCCAGGTTCGCGGCTGAAGCTTTCTTT.

This clone was observed at least ten times. The J gene is TRBJ2-1, the V gene TRBV27; perhaps TRBD1 as D (6 bases). The germline gives CDR1 MNHEY, CDR2 SMNVEV (reference sequence). This CDR3 is built from 17 residues. V gave up 5 bases and J gave up 5 bases, with 22 bases separating them. CDR3 DNA sequence: TGTGCCAGCAGTCCTTCCCCACTAAAAGGGGGTGACAATGAGCAGTTCTTC. It is translated as CASSPSPLKGGDNEQFF.

The rearrangement links TRBV7-3 to TRBJ2-1; 13 nucleotides line up with TRBD2. The CDR3 loop spans 14 amino acids. Germline lookup yields CDR1 SGHTA and CDR2 FQGTGA. V trimming: 5 bases; J trimming: 10 bases; junction bases outside the gene matches: 5. The CDR3 DNA sequence: TGTGCCAGCAGCCGGACTAGCGGGAGCCGGGAGCAGTTCTTC. Translation gives CASSRTSGSREQFF.

The chain carries TRBV6-5 and TRBJ2-3, with D possibly being TRBD1 (6 bases). V was pared by 5 bases and J by 0 bases, with 9 bases between. Germline V gene lookup returns CDR1 MNHEY and CDR2 SVGAGI. The CDR3 length is 14 residues. In DNA form, the CDR3 reads TGTGCCAGCAGTAGAGGACAGAGCACAGATACGCAGTATTTT. Its protein is CASSRGQSTDTQYF.

This chain joins TRBV6-6 and TRBJ2-5; D possibly corresponds to TRBD2 (7 bases). The V end lost 5 bases, the J end lost 3 bases, and 19 bases lay between the germline ends. Germline CDR1 reads MNHNY; CDR2 reads SVGAGI (reference sequence). This CDR3 has 16 amino acids. CDR3 DNA sequence: TGTGCCAGCAGTCCACGGGGGGCCGGGACAAAAGAGACCCAGTACTTC. Translation gives CASSPRGAGTKETQYF.

The V and J genes are TRBV4-1 and TRBJ2-4; 14 nucleotides align to TRBD2. The ends lost 2 bases at V and 14 bases at J; junction bases unmatched: 8. CDR3 size: 15 residues. Germline loops: CDR1 MGHRA, CDR2 YSYEKL. CDR3 nucleotide sequence: TGCGCCAGCAGCCAATCAGGGGGACTAGCGGGAGTCAAGTACTTC. Its protein product is CASSQSGGLAGVKYF.

The V and J genes are TRBV4-2 and TRBJ2-7; D is undetermined. The CDR3 has 12 residues. Germline V gene sequence: CDR1 LGHNA, CDR2 YNFKEQ. V was pared by 1 base and J by 6 bases, with 7 bases between. The CDR3 region is CASSQVDGEQYF. CDR3 coding DNA: TGTGCCAGCAGCCAAGTTGACGGCGAGCAGTACTTC.

With respect to this clone: Given a far larger clone just one base away, this is likely a sequencing read error. The rearrangement joins TRBV2 to TRBJ1-2; tentatively, D is TRBD1 (6 bases). Germline CDR1 SNHLY, CDR2 FYNNEI. The CDR3 is made up of 12 amino acids. Trimming shortened V by 6 bases and J by 4 bases, and 9 bases separated the two germline ends. Written as DNA, the CDR3 is TGTGCCAGCAGGCGGGGGGCCTATGGCTACACCTTC. Residues: CASRRGAYGYTF.

V and J are TRBV18 and TRBJ2-7, with D perhaps being TRBD1 or TRBD2 (6 bases each). Trimming took off 2 bases at V and 6 bases at J, with 14 bases between the two ends. The CDR3 consists of 14 residues. Germline CDR1 is KGHSH and CDR2 is LQKENI. This CDR3 reads CASSPVPGAGEQYF. Written as DNA, the CDR3 is TGTGCCAGCTCACCAGTGCCGGGGGCGGGCGAGCAGTACTTC.

The rearrangement uses TRBV4-1 and TRBJ1-2; 8 bases map to TRBD1. The CDR3 extends over 14 amino acids. Germline V gene sequence: CDR1 MGHRA, CDR2 YSYEKL. With 2 bases clipped from V and 4 bases from J, the junction kept 3 bases outside the gene matches. The CDR3 spells CASSQWTGIYGYTF. CDR3 coding DNA: TGCGCCAGCAGCCAATGGACAGGGATCTATGGCTACACCTTC.

The genes are TRBV10-3 and TRBJ2-1; 10 nucleotides align to TRBD2. V lost 10 bases and J lost 6; bases outside the gene matches: 12. Per the germline V gene, CDR1 is ENHRY and CDR2 is SYGVKD. The CDR3 consists of 15 residues. The CDR3 is CATRRLAGVGNEQFF. In nucleotides, the CDR3 is TGTGCCACCCGTCGGCTAGCGGGAGTAGGCAATGAGCAGTTCTTC.

The V call is TRBV7-3, the J call TRBJ2-5, with D possibly TRBD2 on 5 matching bases. V was trimmed by 1 base and J by 4 bases, leaving 10 bases between them. There are 14 residues in the CDR3. The germline gives CDR1 SGHTA, CDR2 FQGTGA. The chain's CDR3 is CASSLSASSETQYF. CDR3 DNA: TGTGCCAGCAGCTTAAGCGCTAGCTCAGAGACCCAGTACTTC.